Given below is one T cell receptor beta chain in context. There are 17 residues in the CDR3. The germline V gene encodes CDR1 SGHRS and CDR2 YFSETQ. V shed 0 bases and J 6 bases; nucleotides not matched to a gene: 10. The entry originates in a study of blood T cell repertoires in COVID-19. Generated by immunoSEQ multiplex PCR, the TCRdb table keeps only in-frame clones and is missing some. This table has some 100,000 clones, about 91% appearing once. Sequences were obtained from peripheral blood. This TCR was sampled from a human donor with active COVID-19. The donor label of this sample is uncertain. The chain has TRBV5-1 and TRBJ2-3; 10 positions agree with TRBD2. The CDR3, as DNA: TGCGCCAGCAGCTTGGGCTTAGCGGGGGGTATGTTGGATACGCAGTATTTT. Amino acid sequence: CASSLGLAGGMLDTQYF. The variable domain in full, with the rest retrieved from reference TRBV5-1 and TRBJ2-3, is KAGVTQTPRYLIKTRGQQVTLSCSPISGHRSVSWYQQTPGQGLQFLFEYFSETQRNKGNFPGRFSGRQFSNSRSEMNVSTLELGDSALYLCASSLGLAGGMLDTQYFGPGTRLTVL.